This T cell receptor (beta chain) originates from a study of T cells after yellow fever vaccination. General observations from the study: Although the secondary response was weaker, it peaked faster, at day 5 versus 15. Boosting was followed by the reappearance of most primary-vaccination clones (less than 98% CD4, about 88% CD8). A small share of clonotypes appeared in both CD4 and CD8 compartments.

TCRdb reprocessed the 5' RACE reads with MiXCR, giving one entry per CDR3 protein. Of around 88,000 distinct CDR3 sequences listed, 10% to 15% are singletons. This CDR3 has 15 residues. Trimming pared 2 bases from V and 6 bases from J, leaving 13 bases between. The germline gives CDR1 SEHNR, CDR2 FQNEAQ (reference sequence). The receptor was isolated from a man between 18 and 29 years old who received the YFV17D yellow fever vaccine. The sample was CD8+ T cells not binding an NS4B(214-222) dextramer, sorted from PBMCs, taken around 3 weeks after the first yellow fever vaccination. This chain links TRBV7-9 with TRBJ2-2; perhaps TRBD1 as D (5 bases). CDR3 DNA: TGTGCCAGCAGCTTAAGGGGATCGAGACCCGGGGAGCTGTTTTTT. It is translated as CASSLRGSRPGELFF.